A selection of T cell receptor beta chains follows, all from one sample in a study of OX40 agonist ivuxolimab in advanced cancers. The assay was immunoSEQ multiplex PCR, and TCRdb's table has in-frame clones only and misses some. The sample consists of about 37,000 clones, about 72% of them appearing once. The material was CD4+ or CD8+ T cells sorted from blood, obtained in a trial of the OX40 agonist ivuxolimab. These receptors were obtained from an adult with an advanced solid tumor such as melanoma, head and neck, liver or kidney cancer. Both conserved end residues are part of each CDR3.

cdr3_aa v_call
CAWSGDSFYEQYF TRBV30
CASSFSGAIDTQYF TRBV6-5
CASSPQTSGGPREQYF TRBV27
CASHYGTKNGYTF TRBV7-9
CASSLLGLAGGEQYF TRBV27
CASRETYNQPQHF TRBV2
CASSLDLNAGQYF TRBV7-2
CASSQDVQLTLYGYTF TRBV4-1
CASSLGTGEAFF TRBV7-6
CASSEGGRASTDTQYF TRBV25-1
CASSPTSGSFNEQFF TRBV6-6
CASSFELAGGPNNEQFF TRBV7-2
CASRWAGTEKLFF TRBV19
CASSGRGFGANVLTF TRBV19
CASSSWDRVETEAFF TRBV27
CASSVRAGGGTDTQYF TRBV2
CAISAYEQYF TRBV10-3
CASSQQQYNEQFF TRBV2
CAKYPEGGPESEQYF TRBV19
CASSVGGGAAYEQYF TRBV9
CASKYSGYFTYEQYF TRBV5-1
CASSLGPADVITF TRBV7-3
CASSGRESGVGSPLHF TRBV6-1
CASSLRGTEAFF TRBV28
CASSPGNQNNYEQYF TRBV11-3
CASSLHDTQYF TRBV7-3
CASSSGGEKLFF TRBV7-9
CASSPSGRTEAFF TRBV7-2
CASSVDGSRTEAFF TRBV9
CASSQESASGTLSYNEQFF TRBV4-3
CASSEGTGDHEQYF TRBV6-1
CASRGLAGVHEQYF TRBV6-6
CASSAYGTFQETQYF TRBV25-1
CASKKAGTEGETQYF TRBV2
CASSIESRGGPSSGANVLTF TRBV19
CASSLGGDYGYTF TRBV7-2
CASSESAGQGLYEQYF TRBV10-2
CASSQDSDRGAPYNEQFF TRBV4-3
CASSKTGTGMYTGELFF TRBV7-3
CASSPGTGGSAGANVLTF TRBV5-1
CSVGGEAGNIQYF TRBV29-1
CAIGQGASETQYF TRBV19
CSAVDRDTEAFF TRBV29-1
CASTSRRGNSYEQYF TRBV27
CASSQDAGNNEKLFF TRBV4-2
CASSRGGGLYEQYF TRBV7-2
CASIWGRALGTQYF TRBV28
CASSLGGGQGYTEAFF TRBV7-6
CASSSYAEAFF TRBV27
CASSPGQGAYEQYF TRBV18
CASSRTNSYEQYF TRBV7-6
CACSPLQVTNYGYTF TRBV30
CASSFPSQGTPTDTQYF TRBV28
CASSGDRWNTGELFF TRBV6-1
CSVGTGPDNEQFF TRBV29-1
CAISELGQGAQPQHF TRBV10-3
CASRLINLHSYEQFF TRBV28
CAGGPRGPTDTQYF TRBV7-2
CASSLFAVERAFF TRBV11-1
CASSAVGQRYEKLFF TRBV9